Listed below are T cell receptor beta chains from one sample, sequenced in a study of blood T cell repertoires in COVID-19. Sequencing used immunoSEQ multiplex PCR; TCRdb keeps in-frame clones, though not all of them. Altogether some 210,000 clones are present, about 91% being singletons, with the ten largest covering around 1.2%. What was sequenced was peripheral blood. The source is a man aged 30 to 39 with acute or convalescent COVID-19. The CDR3 runs from the conserved cysteine through the conserved F or W.

v_gene	j_gene	CDR3aa
TRBV2	TRBJ1-1	CASRERTTTEAFF
TRBV5-6	TRBJ1-4	CASSLTISGQPEKLFF
TRBV6-4	TRBJ2-1	CASSDGGQYNEQFF
TRBV19	TRBJ2-1	CASTYGGSGGARNEQFF
TRBV2	TRBJ2-2	CASTPSGTGRLLFF
TRBV2	TRBJ2-1	CASQAGLGRSSYNEQFF
TRBV7-8	TRBJ2-3	CASSYRGAGASTDTQYF
TRBV18	TRBJ2-7	CASSPGTASGEQYF
TRBV5-6	TRBJ1-1	CASSFDTAPGTEAFF
TRBV5-1	TRBJ2-7	CASSLGVQYEQYF
TRBV19	TRBJ2-3	CATGLAGGTQYF
TRBV7-9	TRBJ1-4	CASRNSGWATNEKLFF
TRBV5-8	TRBJ2-3	CASSGQGARQDTQYF
TRBV7-9	TRBJ2-2	CASLDGLRSGELFF
TRBV7-8	TRBJ2-7	CASSSTVPGYEQYF
TRBV5-4	TRBJ1-6	CASSDRMNSPLHF
TRBV5-1	TRBJ1-2	CASSLELQGRGYGYTF
TRBV28	TRBJ1-6	CASSFLQTEGSPLHF
TRBV5-4	TRBJ1-1	CASSFSEGTEAFF
TRBV12-3/TRBV12-4	TRBJ2-1	CASSKREYNEQFF
TRBV28	TRBJ1-1	CASTMTPGDAFF
TRBV7-9	TRBJ2-5	CASSSKANGGETQYF
TRBV10-2	TRBJ1-4	CASSDTTNEKLFF
TRBV19	TRBJ1-1	CASREGTEAFF
TRBV28	TRBJ2-7	CASREGDRASEQYF
TRBV28	TRBJ1-2	CASSSDSVMGGYTF
TRBV28	TRBJ1-1	CASGAGTTNTEAFF
TRBV19	TRBJ2-7	CASSIDNSYEQYF
TRBV15	TRBJ2-1	CATSRVFTSSGEQFF
TRBV28	TRBJ1-3	CASTRGGSGNTIYF
TRBV5-1	TRBJ2-1	CASSLGWHPGLLLRYNEQFF
TRBV12-3/TRBV12-4	TRBJ2-1	CASSLSRYNEQFF
TRBV19	TRBJ1-3	CASSIAPGTGNTIYF
TRBV3-1/TRBV3-2	TRBJ1-1	CASSPMDRNTEAFF
TRBV19	TRBJ1-5	CASSIELQGNQPQHF
TRBV7-3	TRBJ2-5	CASSATGTREETQYF
TRBV6-5	TRBJ2-3	CASKSPSDTQYF